The T cell receptor beta chain described here comes from a study of a mutant IDH1 vaccine in newly diagnosed glioma. The wider study: Patients received vaccination from 4-6 weeks after radiotherapy alone, or with temozolomide cycles. Previous care, which was radiotherapy, temozolomide, or both, most often involved both.

Time point given: week 35, safety follow-up. In the vaccine, a single dose held 300 ug of the mutant IDH1 20-mer peptide, along with topical imiquimod. Study-level findings and limits: Evidence of vaccine-induced immune responses was documented in approximately 93% of patients.

Here immunoSEQ multiplex PCR was the method, and the copy in TCRdb shows in-frame clones only, minus some. The table shows 50,000 to 65,000 clones, with roughly nine tenths occurring only once. The ends were cut back, 5 bases at V and 6 bases at J, with 19 bases in the middle. The length of the CDR3 is 15 residues. Per the germline V gene, CDR1 is SEHNR and CDR2 is FQNEAQ (reference sequence). Turning to this clone: The antigen remains unidentified.

The TCR sequence derives from a man aged 35-49 years with glioma. This chain joins TRBV7-9 and TRBJ1-2, with D perhaps matching TRBD1 (5 bases). Material: PBMCs, obtained from a glioma patient whose treatment included an IDH1 peptide vaccine. The DNA for the CDR3 is TGTGCCAGCAGCCACTCGACAGTGAACTCTCATGGCTACACCTTC. Its translation: CASSHSTVNSHGYTF.